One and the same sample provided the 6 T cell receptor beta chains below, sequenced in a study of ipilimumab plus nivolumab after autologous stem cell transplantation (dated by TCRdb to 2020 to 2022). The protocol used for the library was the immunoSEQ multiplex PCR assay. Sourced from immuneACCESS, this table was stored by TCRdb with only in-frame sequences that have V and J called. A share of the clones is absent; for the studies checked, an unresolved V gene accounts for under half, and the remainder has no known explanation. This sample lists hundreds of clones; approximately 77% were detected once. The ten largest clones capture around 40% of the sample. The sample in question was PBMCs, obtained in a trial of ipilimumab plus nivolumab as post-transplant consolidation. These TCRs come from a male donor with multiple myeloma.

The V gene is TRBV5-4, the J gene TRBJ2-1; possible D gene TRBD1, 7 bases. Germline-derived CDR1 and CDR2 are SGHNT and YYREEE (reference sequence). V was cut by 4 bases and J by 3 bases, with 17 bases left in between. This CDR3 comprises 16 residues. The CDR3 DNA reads TGTGCCAGCAGCCCCTGGGGCAGGGGGGTCTACAATGAGCAGTTCTTC. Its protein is CASSPWGRGVYNEQFF. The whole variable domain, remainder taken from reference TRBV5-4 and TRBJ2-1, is ETGVTQSPTHLIKTRGQQVTLRCSSQSGHNTVSWYQQALGQGPQFIFQYYREEENGRGNFPPRFSGLQFPNYSSELNVNALELDDSALYLCASSPWGRGVYNEQFFGPGTRLTVL.

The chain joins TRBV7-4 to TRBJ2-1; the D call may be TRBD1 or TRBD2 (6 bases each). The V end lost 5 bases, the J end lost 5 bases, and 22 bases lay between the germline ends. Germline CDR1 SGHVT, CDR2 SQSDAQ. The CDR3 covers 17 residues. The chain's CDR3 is CASSLLGGGYLNNEQFF. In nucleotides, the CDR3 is TGTGCCAGCAGCCTACTCGGGGGCGGGTATCTAAACAATGAGCAGTTCTTC.

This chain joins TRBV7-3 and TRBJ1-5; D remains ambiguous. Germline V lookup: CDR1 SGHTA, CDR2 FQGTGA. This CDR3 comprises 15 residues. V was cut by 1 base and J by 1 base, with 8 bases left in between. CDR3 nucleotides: TGTGCCAGCAGCTTAATGGGCCGGAGCAATCAGCCCCAGCATTTT. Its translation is CASSLMGRSNQPQHF.

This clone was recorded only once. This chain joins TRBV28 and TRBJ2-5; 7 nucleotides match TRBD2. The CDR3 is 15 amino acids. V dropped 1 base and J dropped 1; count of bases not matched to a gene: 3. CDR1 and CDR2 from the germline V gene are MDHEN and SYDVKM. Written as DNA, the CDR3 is TGTGCCAGCAGTTTATTGGCGGGAGCCCAAGAGACCCAGTACTTC. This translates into CASSLLAGAQETQYF.

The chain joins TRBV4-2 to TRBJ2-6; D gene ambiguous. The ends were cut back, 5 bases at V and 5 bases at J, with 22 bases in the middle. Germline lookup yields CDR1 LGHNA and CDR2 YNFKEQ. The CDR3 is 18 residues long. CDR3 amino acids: CASSIARKGQSRANVLTF. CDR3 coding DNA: TGTGCCAGCAGCATCGCGCGCAAAGGTCAAAGTCGGGCCAACGTCCTGACTTTC.

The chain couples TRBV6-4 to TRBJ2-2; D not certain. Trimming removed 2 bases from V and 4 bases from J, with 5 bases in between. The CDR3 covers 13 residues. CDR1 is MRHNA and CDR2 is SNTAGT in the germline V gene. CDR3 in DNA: TGTGCCAGCAGTGACACTTTCACCGGGGAGCTGTTTTTT. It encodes CASSDTFTGELFF.